This TCR beta chain stems from a study of T cells in localized non-small cell lung cancer. Study-level findings and limits: Researchers found a median approximately 57 of the top 100 tumor clones in adjacent lung. Sequencing covered just one tumor region, so heterogeneity cannot be ruled out. Uninvolved adjacent lung showed the highest T cell clonality, exceeding tumor.

A remark on this clone: Its target is unknown.

TCRdb's table, derived via immunoSEQ multiplex PCR, lists solely in-frame clones and lacks some. This table holds about 40,000 clones, about 76% found once. Sample: peripheral blood mononuclear cells, taken before any cancer treatment. This receptor was taken from a male donor aged 60 or over with stage II lung adenocarcinoma.

Here the CDR3 DNA reads TGTGCCAGCAGTTTACAAGCGACAGGTTCCTACGAGCAGTACTTC. It is translated as CASSLQATGSYEQYF. The chain couples TRBV27 to TRBJ2-7; D is perhaps TRBD1 (6 bases). The CDR3 consists of 15 residues. Germline-derived CDR1 and CDR2 are MNHEY and SMNVEV (reference sequence). Between the trimmed V and J ends, which lost 2 bases and 1 base, there was a span of 12 bases.